This entry is about one TCR beta chain. As yet, its antigen is unknown. Here immunoSEQ multiplex PCR was the method, and the copy in TCRdb shows in-frame clones only, minus some. The table has about 140,000 clones, approximately 84% seen once. The data stem from a study of cytomegalovirus exposure and HLA in healthy donors. Study summary: In a later analysis, it was reported that the approximately 120 validation repertoires had been produced on the same platform as the 670 or so repertoires belonging to the first cohort.

General study results and limits: The TCR clusters that emerged in the first cohort tended, a later analysis found, to co-occur in the 120 validation repertoires.

This clonotype was obtained from a woman aged 25 to 39 in good health and CMV-seronegative. Sequenced sample: PBMCs.

Here the CDR3 reads CASGTGGFSGNTIYF. The CDR3 DNA follows: TGTGCCAGCGGCACAGGGGGCTTCTCTGGAAACACCATATATTTT. The chain recombines TRBV6-5 with TRBJ1-3, with 9 bases aligning to TRBD1. The CDR3 consists of 15 residues. Per germline, CDR1 MNHEY and CDR2 SVGAGI. V was clipped by 8 bases and J by 0 bases; unmatched bases: 5.